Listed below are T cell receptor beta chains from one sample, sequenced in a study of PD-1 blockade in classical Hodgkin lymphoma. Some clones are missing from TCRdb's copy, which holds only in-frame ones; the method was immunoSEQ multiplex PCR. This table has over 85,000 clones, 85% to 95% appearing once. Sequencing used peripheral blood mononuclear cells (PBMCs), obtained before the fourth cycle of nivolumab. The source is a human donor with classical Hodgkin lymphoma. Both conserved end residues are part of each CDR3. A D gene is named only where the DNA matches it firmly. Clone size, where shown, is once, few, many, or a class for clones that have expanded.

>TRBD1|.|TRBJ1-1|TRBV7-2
TGTGCCAGCAGCCGACAGGGGATGAACACTGAAGCTTTCTTT
CASSRQGMNTEAFF
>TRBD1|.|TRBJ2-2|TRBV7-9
TGTGCCAGCAGCACCGGGACAGGGGGCAAGGAAACCGGGGAGCTGTTTTTT
CASSTGTGGKETGELFF
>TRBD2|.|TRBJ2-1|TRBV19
TGTGCCAGTAGTAGAGGGAAAAGCGGGAGAGTCGATGAGCAGTTCTTC
CASSRGKSGRVDEQFF
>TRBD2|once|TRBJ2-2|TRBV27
TGTGCCAGCTCAGCGGGAGAGGGGGGGGAGCTGTTTTTT
CASSAGEGGELFF
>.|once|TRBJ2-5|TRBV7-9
TGTGCCAGCAGCTCTATGCTAGCTCAAGAGACCCAGTACTTC
CASSSMLAQETQYF
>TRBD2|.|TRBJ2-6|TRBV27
TGTGAAGCGGGGGGCGCATCTGGGGCCAACGTCCTGACTTTC
CEAGGASGANVLTF
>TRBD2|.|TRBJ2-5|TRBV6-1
TGTGCCAGCAGTGATTTACTAGCGGGAGGCTCCAAAGAGACCCAGTACTTC
CASSDLLAGGSKETQYF
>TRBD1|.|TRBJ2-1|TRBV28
TGTGCCAGCAGCACTGACAGGGTCGATGAGCAGTTCTTC
CASSTDRVDEQFF
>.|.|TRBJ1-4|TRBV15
TGTGCCACCAGCAGAGACAGGGGTGGCGGTGAAAAACTGTTTTTT
CATSRDRGGGEKLFF
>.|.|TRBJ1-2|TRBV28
TGTGCCAGCAAGTCCCCCACGGGGGGGCACTACTATGGCTACACCTTC
CASKSPTGGHYYGYTF
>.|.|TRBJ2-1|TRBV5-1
TGCGCCAGCAGCAGAGCGGAGAATGAGCAGTTCTTC
CASSRAENEQFF
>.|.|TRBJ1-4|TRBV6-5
TGTGCCAGCAGTTACTCCCCTGCTTGGGAACTGTTTTTT
CASSYSPAWELFF
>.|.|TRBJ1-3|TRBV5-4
TGTGCCAGCAGCTTGAAGCAGGGAAACACCATATATTTT
CASSLKQGNTIYF
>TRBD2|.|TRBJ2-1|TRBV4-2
TGTGCCAGCAGCCAAGATCCGGCGGGAGCCGGCCACAATGAGCAGTTCTTC
CASSQDPAGAGHNEQFF
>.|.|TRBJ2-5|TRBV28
TGTGCCAGCAGTTTATGGGGGACGTTCAAGGAGACCCAGTACTTC
CASSLWGTFKETQYF
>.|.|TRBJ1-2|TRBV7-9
TGTGCCAGCAGCTCTCCGTCGATCACTAAAGCTAACTATGGCTACACCTTC
CASSSPSITKANYGYTF
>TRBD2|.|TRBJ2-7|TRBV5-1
TGCGCCAGCAGGACTAGCGGGTACGAGCAGTACTTC
CASRTSGYEQYF
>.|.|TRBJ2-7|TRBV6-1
TGTGCCAGCAGTGACAGCGGGTCCCGACGGCAGTACTTC
CASSDSGSRRQYF
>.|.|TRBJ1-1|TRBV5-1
TGCGCCAGCAGCCTAAGGACAGCAAAGAACACTGAAGCTTTCTTT
CASSLRTAKNTEAFF
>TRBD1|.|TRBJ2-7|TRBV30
TGTGCCTGGAGGGACAGGGGGCGACACGAGCAGTACTTC
CAWRDRGRHEQYF
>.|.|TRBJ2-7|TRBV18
TGTGCCAGCTCACCTCGGGCTATCGGGCTAGCTGAGCAGTACTTC
CASSPRAIGLAEQYF
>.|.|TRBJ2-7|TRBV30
TGTGCCTGGAGTGTACTCTACGAGCAGTACTTC
CAWSVLYEQYF
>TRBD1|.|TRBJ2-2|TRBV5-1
TGCGCCAGCAGCGACGGGGACAGATACACCGGGGAGCTGTTTTTT
CASSDGDRYTGELFF
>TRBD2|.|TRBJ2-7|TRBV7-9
TGTGCCAGCAGCTTCTGGCCAGAGAGCGGGAGGTCCTACGAGCAGTACTTC
CASSFWPESGRSYEQYF
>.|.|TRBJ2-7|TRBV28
TGTGCCGTGGAGGGCGGCTACGAGCAGTACTTC
CAVEGGYEQYF
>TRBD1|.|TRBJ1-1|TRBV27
TGTGCCAGCAGCGGACAGGGGAACACTGAAGCTTTCTTT
CASSGQGNTEAFF
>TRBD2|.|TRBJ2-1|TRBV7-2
TGTGCCAGCAGCTTAAAAGCGGGAGGGCCTTCTAATGAGCAGTTCTTC
CASSLKAGGPSNEQFF
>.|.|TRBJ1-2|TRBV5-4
TGTGCCAGCAGCTCCCGGGGCCAGGACTATGGCTACACCTTC
CASSSRGQDYGYTF
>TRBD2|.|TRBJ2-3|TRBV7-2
TGTGCCAGCAGCTTGGAACTAGCGGGAGAAGTAGATACGCAGTATTTT
CASSLELAGEVDTQYF
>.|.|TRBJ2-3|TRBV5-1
TGCGCCAGCAGCCGGGACCACACAGATACGCAGTATTTT
CASSRDHTDTQYF
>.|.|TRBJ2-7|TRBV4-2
TGTGCCAGCAGCCAAGAGCCCAGGGTTTATGGGGAGCAGTACTTC
CASSQEPRVYGEQYF
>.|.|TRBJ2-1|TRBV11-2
TGTGCCAGCAGCTTAACGGGCGGCAAGGGACACAATGAGCAGTTCTTC
CASSLTGGKGHNEQFF
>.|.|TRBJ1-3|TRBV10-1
TGCGCCAGCAACTACCCCGGGAGCTCTGGAAACACCATATATTTT
CASNYPGSSGNTIYF
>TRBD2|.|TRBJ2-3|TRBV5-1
TGCGCCAGCAGGGTAGGGGCGGGAGCGGCAACAGATACGCAGTATTTT
CASRVGAGAATDTQYF
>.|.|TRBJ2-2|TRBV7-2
TGTGCCAGCAGCTCAAACGACTACCGCGGTACCGGGGAGCTGTTTTTT
CASSSNDYRGTGELFF
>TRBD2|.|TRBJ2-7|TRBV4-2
TGTGCCAGCAGCCAAGAAGCAGCGGGAGCCTACGAGCAGTACTTC
CASSQEAAGAYEQYF
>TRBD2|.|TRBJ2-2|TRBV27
TGTGCCAGCAGTGACGGACTAGCCCACACCGGGGAGCTGTTTTTT
CASSDGLAHTGELFF
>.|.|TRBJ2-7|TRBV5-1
TGCGCCAGCAGCTTGGGTTTGGCAGGGGCTTCCTACGAGCAGTACTTC
CASSLGLAGASYEQYF
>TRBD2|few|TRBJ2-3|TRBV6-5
TGTGCCAGCGGACGGGGAGCGGGAACAGATACGCAGTATTTT
CASGRGAGTDTQYF
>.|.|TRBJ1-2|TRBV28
TGTGCCAGCCGACCCGACCCGAACTATGGCTACACCTTC
CASRPDPNYGYTF
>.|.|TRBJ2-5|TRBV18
TGTGCCAGCTCACGTAGCGGTTCAAAAGAGACCCAGTACTTC
CASSRSGSKETQYF
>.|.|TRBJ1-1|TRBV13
TGTGCCAGCAGCTTCTATTCTTCAAGGGGCGCTGAAGCTTTCTTT
CASSFYSSRGAEAFF
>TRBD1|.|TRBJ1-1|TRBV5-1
TGCGCCAGCAGCTTGGGCCCCCCTCTAAGGACAGGGAGGAACACTGAAGCTTTCTTT
CASSLGPPLRTGRNTEAFF
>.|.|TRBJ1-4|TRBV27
TGTGCCAGCAGTCAGGGGACCGCGTGGGGTGAAAAACTGTTTTTT
CASSQGTAWGEKLFF
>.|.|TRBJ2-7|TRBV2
TGTGCCAGCAACCAAGCCTGGGGGCGAGACTACGAGCAGTACTTC
CASNQAWGRDYEQYF
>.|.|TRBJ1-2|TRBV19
TGTGCCAGTAGTATTTCCACCGGATGGGATACATATGGCTACACCTTC
CASSISTGWDTYGYTF
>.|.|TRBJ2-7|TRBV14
TGTGCCAGCAGCCATTCCGATTACCCCTACGAGCAGTACTTC
CASSHSDYPYEQYF
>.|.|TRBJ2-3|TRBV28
TGTGCCAGCAGTTTAAGTGCCATCTTGGATACGCAGTATTTT
CASSLSAILDTQYF
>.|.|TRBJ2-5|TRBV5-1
TGCGCCAGCAGCTTGGGACTTCTACAAGAGACCCAGTACTTC
CASSLGLLQETQYF